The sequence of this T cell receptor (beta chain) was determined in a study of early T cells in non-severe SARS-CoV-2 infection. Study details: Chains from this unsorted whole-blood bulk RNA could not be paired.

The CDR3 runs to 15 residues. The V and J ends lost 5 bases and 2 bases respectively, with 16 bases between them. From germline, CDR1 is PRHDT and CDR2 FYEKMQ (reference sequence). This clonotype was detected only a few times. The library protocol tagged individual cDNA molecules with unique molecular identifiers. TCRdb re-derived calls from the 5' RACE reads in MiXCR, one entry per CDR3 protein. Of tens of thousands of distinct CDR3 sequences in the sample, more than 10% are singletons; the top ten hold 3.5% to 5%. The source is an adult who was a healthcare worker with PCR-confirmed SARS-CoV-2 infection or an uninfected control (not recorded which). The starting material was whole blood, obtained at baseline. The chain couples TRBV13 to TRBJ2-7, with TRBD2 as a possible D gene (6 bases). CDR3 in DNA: TGTGCCAGCAGCGGCGGCGGGACCGATCCCTACGAGCAGTACTTC. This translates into CASSGGGTDPYEQYF.